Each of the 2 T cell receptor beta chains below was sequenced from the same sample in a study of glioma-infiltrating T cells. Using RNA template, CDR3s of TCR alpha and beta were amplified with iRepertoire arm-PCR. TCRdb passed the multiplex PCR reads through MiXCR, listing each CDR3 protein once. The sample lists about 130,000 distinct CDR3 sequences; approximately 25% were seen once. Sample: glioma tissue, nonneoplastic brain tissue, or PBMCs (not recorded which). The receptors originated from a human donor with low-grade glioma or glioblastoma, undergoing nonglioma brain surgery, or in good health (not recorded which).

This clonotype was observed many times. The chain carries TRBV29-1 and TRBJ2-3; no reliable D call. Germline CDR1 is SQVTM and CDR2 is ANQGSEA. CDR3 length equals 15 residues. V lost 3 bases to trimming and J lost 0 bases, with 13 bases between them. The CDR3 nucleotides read TGCAGCGTTGACCCCTGGGTCTCTAGCACAGATACGCAGTATTTT. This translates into CSVDPWVSSTDTQYF.

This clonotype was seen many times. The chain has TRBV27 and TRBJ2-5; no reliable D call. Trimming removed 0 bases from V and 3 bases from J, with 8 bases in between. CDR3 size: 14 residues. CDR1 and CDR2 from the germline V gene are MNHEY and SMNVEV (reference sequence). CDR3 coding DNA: TGTGCCAGCAGTTTATCGCGTACGGAAGAGACCCAGTACTTC. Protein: CASSLSRTEETQYF.